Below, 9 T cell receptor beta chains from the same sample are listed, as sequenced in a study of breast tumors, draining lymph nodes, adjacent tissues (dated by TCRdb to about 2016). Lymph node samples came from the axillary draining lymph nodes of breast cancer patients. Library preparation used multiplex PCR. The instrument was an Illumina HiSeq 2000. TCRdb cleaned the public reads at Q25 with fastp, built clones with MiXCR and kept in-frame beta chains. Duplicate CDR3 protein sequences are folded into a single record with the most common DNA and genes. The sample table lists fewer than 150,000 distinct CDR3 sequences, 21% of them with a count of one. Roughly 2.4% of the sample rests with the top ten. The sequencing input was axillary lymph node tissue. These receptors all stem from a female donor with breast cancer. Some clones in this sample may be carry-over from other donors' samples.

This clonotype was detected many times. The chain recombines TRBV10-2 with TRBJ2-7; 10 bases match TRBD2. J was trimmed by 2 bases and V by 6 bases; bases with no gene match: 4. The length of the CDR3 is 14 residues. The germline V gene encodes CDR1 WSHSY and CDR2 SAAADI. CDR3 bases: TGCGCCAGCAGAGTAGCGGGAGGAACCTACGAGCAGTACTTC. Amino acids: CASRVAGGTYEQYF.

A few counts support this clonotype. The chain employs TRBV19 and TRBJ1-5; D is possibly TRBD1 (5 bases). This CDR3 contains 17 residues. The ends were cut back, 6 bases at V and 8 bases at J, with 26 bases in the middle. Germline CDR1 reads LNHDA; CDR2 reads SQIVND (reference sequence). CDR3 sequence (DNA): TGTGCCAGTAGCACCCGGGCGGGGACCTCCTTCTTAGAGCCCCAGCATTTT. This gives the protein CASSTRAGTSFLEPQHF. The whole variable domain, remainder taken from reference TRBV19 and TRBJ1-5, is DGGITQSPKYLFRKEGQNVTLSCEQNLNHDAMYWYRQDPGQGLRLIYYSQIVNDFQKGDIAEGYSVSREKKESFPLTVTSAQKNPTAFYLCASSTRAGTSFLEPQHFGDGTRLSIL.

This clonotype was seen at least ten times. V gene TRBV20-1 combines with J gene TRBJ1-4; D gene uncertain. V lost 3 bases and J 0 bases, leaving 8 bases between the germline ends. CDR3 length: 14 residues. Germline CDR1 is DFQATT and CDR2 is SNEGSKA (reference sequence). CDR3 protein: CSARDPTTNEKLFF. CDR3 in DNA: TGCAGTGCTAGGGATCCGACAACTAATGAAAAACTGTTTTTT.

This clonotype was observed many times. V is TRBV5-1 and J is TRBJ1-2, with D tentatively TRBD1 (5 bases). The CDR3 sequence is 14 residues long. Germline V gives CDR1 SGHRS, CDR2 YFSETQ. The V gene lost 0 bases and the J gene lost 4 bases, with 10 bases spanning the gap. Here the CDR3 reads CASSLGRGVYGYTF. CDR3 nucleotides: TGCGCCAGCAGCTTGGGGCGGGGCGTCTATGGCTACACCTTC.

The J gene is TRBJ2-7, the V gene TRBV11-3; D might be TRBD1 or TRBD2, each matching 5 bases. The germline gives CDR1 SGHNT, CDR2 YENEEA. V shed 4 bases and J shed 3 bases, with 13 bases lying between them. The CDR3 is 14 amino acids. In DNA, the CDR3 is TGTGCCAGCAGCTCGCCGGGACGTGACTACGAGCAGTACTTC. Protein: CASSSPGRDYEQYF.

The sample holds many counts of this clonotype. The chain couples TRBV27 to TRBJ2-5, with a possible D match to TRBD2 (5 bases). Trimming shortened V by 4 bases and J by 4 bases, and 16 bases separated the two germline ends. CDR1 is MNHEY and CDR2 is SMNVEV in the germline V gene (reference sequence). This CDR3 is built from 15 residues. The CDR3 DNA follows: TGTGCCAGCAGTTCCCGGGGTTTAGATGTAGAGACCCAGTACTTC. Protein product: CASSSRGLDVETQYF.

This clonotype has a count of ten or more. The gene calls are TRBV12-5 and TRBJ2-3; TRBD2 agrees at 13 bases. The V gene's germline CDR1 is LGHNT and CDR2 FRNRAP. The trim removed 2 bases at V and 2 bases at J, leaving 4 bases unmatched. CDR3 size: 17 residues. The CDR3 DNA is TGTGCTAGTGGTTTGACTAGCGGGAGGGCCATCACAGATACGCAGTATTTT. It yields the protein CASGLTSGRAITDTQYF. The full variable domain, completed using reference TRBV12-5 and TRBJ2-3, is DARVTQTPRHKVTEMGQEVTMRCQPILGHNTVFWYRQTMMQGLELLAYFRNRAPLDDSGMPKDRFSAEMPDATLATLKIQPSEPRDSAVYFCASGLTSGRAITDTQYFGPGTRLTVL.

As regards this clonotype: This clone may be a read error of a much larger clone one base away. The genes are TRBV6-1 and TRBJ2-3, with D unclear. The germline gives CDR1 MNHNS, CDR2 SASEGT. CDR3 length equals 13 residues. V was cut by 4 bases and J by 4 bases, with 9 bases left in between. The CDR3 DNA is TGTGCCAGCAGTGTCGACTGGGCAGATACGCAGTATTTT. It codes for CASSVDWADTQYF.

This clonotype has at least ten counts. The CDR3 spells CASSPYNYNEQFF. Here the CDR3 DNA reads TGTGCCAGCAGTCCGTACAACTACAATGAGCAGTTCTTC. The chain links TRBV27 to TRBJ2-1; D not certain. The CDR3 has 13 amino acids. Looked up from germline, CDR1 is MNHEY and CDR2 is SMNVEV (reference sequence). The V end was cut by 5 bases, the J end by 3 bases, with 8 bases between.